This record looks at one TCR beta chain sequence and its context. Original handling: How many nucleated cells were present was estimated from reference gene primer amplification. Produced via immunoSEQ multiplex PCR; TCRdb's table is partial and in-frame only. For V, J and clone size, that table is used; D and trimming come from the DNA. The sample contains about 120,000 clones, approximately 85% of which appear only once. These data come from a study of blood T cell repertoires in COVID-19. Across the whole study: Researchers got acute and convalescent COVID-19 samples from the United States, Italy and Spain. T cells, B-cell-depleted T cells, or PBMCs provided the cDNA or gDNA that served as material.

This CDR3 comprises 15 residues. The germline V gene has CDR1 SGHTA and CDR2 FQGTGA. Trimming took 4 bases from V and 9 from J; bases not matched to a gene: 10. The sequence was collected from a man aged 35-49 years with acute or convalescent COVID-19. Sequenced: peripheral blood. The gene calls are TRBV7-3 and TRBJ2-1; 9 bases align to TRBD1. The CDR3 reads CASSSTGTGMGEQFF. CDR3 sequence (DNA): TGTGCCAGCAGCTCAACCGGGACAGGGATGGGTGAGCAGTTCTTC.